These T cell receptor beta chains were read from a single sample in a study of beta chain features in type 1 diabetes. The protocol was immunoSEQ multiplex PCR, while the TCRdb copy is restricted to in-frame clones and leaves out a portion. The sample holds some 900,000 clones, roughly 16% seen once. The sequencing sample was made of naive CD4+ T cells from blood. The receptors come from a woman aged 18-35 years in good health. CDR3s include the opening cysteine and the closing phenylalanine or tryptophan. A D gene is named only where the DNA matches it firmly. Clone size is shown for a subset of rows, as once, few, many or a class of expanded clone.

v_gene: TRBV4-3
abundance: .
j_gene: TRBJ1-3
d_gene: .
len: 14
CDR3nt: TGCGCCAGCAGCCAAGAACCCCAGAGAAACACCATATATTTT
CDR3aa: CASSQEPQRNTIYF

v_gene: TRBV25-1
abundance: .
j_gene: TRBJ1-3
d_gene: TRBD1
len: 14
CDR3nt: TGTGCCAGCAGTGAACCAGGGGGACGAAACACCATATATTTT
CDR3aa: CASSEPGGRNTIYF

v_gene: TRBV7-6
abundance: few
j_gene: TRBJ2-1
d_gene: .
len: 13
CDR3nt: TGTGCCAGCAGCTCGGGGGCCGGGAGGGAGCAGTTCTTC
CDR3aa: CASSSGAGREQFF

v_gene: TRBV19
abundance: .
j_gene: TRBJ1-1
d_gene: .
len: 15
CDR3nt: TGTGCCAGTAGTATACGGGGTAGGGGTAACACTGAAGCTTTCTTT
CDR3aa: CASSIRGRGNTEAFF

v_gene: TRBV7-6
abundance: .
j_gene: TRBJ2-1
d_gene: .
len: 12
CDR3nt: TGTGCCAGCAGCCCAGCGGGCTCTGGGCCGTTCTTC
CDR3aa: CASSPAGSGPFF

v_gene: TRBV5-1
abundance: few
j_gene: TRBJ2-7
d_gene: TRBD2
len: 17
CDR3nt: TGCGCCAGCAGCTTGGCCCCTACTAGCGGACAGTCCTACGAGCAGTACTTC
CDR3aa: CASSLAPTSGQSYEQYF

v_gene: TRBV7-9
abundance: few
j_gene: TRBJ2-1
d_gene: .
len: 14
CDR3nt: TGTGCCAGCAGCCCCCCGACTGCCTACAATGAGCAGTTCTTC
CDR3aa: CASSPPTAYNEQFF

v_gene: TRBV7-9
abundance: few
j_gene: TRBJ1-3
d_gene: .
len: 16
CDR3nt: TGTGCCAGCAGCTTAGACTCTGGGGGCCTTGGAAACACCATATATTTT
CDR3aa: CASSLDSGGLGNTIYF

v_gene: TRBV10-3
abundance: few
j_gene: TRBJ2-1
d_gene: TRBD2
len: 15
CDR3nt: TGTGCCATCAGGGGTAGCGGGAGGGCCCACAATGAGCAGTTCTTC
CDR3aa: CAIRGSGRAHNEQFF

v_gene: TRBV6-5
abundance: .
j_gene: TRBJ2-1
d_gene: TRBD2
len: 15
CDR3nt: TGTGCCAGTGAACCCGGGACTAGCGGGAGCAATGAGCAGTTCTTC
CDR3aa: CASEPGTSGSNEQFF

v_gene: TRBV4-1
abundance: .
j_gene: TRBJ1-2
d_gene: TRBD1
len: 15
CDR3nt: TGCGCCAGCAGCCATCCAACAGGGGCGGGCTATGGCTACACCTTC
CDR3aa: CASSHPTGAGYGYTF

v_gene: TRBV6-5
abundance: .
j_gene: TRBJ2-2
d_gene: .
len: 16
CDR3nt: TGTGCCAGCAGTTACCAACATACAGGCATGGCCGGGGAGCTGTTTTTT
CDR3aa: CASSYQHTGMAGELFF

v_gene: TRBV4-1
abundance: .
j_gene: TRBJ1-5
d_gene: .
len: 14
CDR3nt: TGCGCCAGCAGCCAAGCGCTCGGGGGTCAGCCCCAGCATTTT
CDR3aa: CASSQALGGQPQHF

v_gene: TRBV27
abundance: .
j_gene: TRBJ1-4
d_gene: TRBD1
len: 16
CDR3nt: TGTGCCAGCAGTCCCTGGGGACAGGGGGCTGGCGAAAAACTGTTTTTT
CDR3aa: CASSPWGQGAGEKLFF

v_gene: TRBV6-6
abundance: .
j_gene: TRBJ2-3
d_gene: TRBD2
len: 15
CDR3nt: TGTGCCAGCAGTAGTCCGGGACTAGCATCAGATACGCAGTATTTT
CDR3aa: CASSSPGLASDTQYF

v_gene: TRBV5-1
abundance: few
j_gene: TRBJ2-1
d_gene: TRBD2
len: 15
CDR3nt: TGCGCCAGCAGCTTGCTAGCGGGAGGACCAGGTGAGCAGTTCTTC
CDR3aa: CASSLLAGGPGEQFF

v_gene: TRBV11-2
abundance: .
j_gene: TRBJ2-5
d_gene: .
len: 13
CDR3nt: TGTGCCAGCAGATGGGGGCTCAGGGAGACCCAGTACTTC
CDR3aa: CASRWGLRETQYF

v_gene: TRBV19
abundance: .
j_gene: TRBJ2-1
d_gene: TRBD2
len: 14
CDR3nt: TGTGCCAGTAGTATGGGACTACCCTACAATGAGCAGTTCTTC
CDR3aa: CASSMGLPYNEQFF

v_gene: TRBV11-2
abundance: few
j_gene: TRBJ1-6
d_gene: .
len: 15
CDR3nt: TGTGCCAGCAGCCGGAAGGGTGTTGGGACCTCACCCCTCCACTTT
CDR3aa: CASSRKGVGTSPLHF

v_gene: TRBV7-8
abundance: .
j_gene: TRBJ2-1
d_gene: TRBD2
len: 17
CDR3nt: TGTGCCAGCAGCTTGGCGTTCGGGAGGGCCTCCTACAATGAGCAGTTCTTC
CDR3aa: CASSLAFGRASYNEQFF

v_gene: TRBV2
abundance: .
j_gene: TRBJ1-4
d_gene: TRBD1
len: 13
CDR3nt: TGTGCCAGCAGTGATGACAGGGATGAAAAACTGTTTTTT
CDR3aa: CASSDDRDEKLFF

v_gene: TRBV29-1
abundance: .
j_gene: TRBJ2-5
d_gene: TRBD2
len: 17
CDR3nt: TGCAGCGTTTTGGGGATTCTACCGGGACTAGCGATAGAGACCCAGTACTTC
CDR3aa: CSVLGILPGLAIETQYF

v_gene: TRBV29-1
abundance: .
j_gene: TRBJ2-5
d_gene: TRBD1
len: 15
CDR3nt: TGCAGCGTTCTCCGGGTGCAGGGGGTGGGAGAGACCCAGTACTTC
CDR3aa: CSVLRVQGVGETQYF

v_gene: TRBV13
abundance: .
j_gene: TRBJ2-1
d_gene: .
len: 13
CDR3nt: TGTGCCAGCAGCTTATGGGCCCACAATGAGCAGTTCTTC
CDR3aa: CASSLWAHNEQFF

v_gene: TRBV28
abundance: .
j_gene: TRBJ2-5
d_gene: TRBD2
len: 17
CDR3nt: TGTGCCAGCAGCCCCTTACCGGGACTAGCGGGAAAAGAGACCCAGTACTTC
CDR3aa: CASSPLPGLAGKETQYF

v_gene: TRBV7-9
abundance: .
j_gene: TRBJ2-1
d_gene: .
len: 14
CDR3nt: TGTGCCAGCAGCTTTTCCATCGGAACCAATGAGCAGTTCTTC
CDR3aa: CASSFSIGTNEQFF

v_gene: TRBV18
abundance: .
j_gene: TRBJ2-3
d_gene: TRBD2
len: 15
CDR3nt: TGTGCCAGCGCGCGAGCGGGAGTTTGGACAGATACGCAGTATTTT
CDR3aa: CASARAGVWTDTQYF

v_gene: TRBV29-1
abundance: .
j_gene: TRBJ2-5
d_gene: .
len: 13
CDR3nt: TGCAGCGTTACAGGGCGTTTTTTAGAGACCCAGTACTTC
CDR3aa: CSVTGRFLETQYF

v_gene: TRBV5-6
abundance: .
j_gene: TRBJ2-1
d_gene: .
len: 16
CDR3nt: TGTGCCAGCAGACGGGAAACAGGGCCTCCTTACAATGAGCAGTTCTTC
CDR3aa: CASRRETGPPYNEQFF

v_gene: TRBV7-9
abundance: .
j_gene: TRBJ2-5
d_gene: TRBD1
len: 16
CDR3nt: TGTGCCAGCAGCTTAGAGTCGACAGGGAACCAAGAGACCCAGTACTTC
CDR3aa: CASSLESTGNQETQYF

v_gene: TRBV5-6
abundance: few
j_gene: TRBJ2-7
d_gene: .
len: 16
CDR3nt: TGTGCCAGCAGCGTGACGCCGACAGGACGCCCCTACGAGCAGTACTTC
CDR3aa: CASSVTPTGRPYEQYF

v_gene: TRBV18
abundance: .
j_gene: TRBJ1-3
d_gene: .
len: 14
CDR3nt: TGTGCCAGCTCATCCGCAGGGGCTGGAAACACCATATATTTT
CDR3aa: CASSSAGAGNTIYF

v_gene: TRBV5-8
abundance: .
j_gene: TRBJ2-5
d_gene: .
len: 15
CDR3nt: TGTGCCAGCAGCTCCACCGGGACTCACGGGGTAACCCAGTACTTC
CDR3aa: CASSSTGTHGVTQYF

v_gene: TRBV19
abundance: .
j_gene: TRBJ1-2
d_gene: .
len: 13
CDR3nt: TGTGCCAGTAGTGGACAGATGTCCTATGGCTACACCTTC
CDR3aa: CASSGQMSYGYTF

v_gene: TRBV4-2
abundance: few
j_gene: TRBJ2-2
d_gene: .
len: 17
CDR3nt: TGTGCCAGCAGCCAAGAAGTAAGGACAGAGAACACCGGGGAGCTGTTTTTT
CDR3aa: CASSQEVRTENTGELFF

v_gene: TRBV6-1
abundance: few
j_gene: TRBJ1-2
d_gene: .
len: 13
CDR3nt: TGTGCCAGCAGTGAAGACAGGGATGCTCTCTACACCTTC
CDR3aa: CASSEDRDALYTF

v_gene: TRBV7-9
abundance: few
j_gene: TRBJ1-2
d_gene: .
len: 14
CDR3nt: TGTGCCAGCAGCTTAGTTTCAGAGAACTATGGCTACACCTTC
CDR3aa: CASSLVSENYGYTF

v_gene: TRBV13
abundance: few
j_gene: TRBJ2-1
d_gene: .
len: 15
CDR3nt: TGTGCCAGCAGCTTAGGCGGGGGATCCTACAATGAGCAGTTCTTC
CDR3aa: CASSLGGGSYNEQFF

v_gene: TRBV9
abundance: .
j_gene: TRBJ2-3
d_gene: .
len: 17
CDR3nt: TGTGCCAGCAGCGTCTCAACTCAGGGATCTAGCACAGATACGCAGTATTTT
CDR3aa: CASSVSTQGSSTDTQYF

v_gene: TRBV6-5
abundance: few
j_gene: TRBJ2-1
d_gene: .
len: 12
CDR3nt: TGTGCCAGCAGCTCACCCGCCAATGAGCAGTTCTTC
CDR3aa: CASSSPANEQFF

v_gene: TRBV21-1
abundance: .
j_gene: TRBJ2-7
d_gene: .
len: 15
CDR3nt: TGTGCCAGCAGCAATAACGTCAGGGACACCTACGAGCAGTACTTC
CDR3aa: CASSNNVRDTYEQYF

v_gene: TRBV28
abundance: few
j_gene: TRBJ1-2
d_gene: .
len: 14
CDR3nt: TGTGCCAGCAGCCCTGACGGGGGAGGCTATGGCTACACCTTC
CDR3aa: CASSPDGGGYGYTF

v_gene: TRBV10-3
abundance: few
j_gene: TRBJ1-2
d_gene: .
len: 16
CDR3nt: TGTGCCATCAGTGAGGGGCAGACGGGAGCTAACTATGGCTACACCTTC
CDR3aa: CAISEGQTGANYGYTF

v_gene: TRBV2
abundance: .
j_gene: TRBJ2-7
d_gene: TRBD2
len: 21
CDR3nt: TGTGCCAGACAATTAACCCCGGGAGGGCGTTTACTAGCGGGAGTCCTTTACGAGCAGTACTTC
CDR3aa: CARQLTPGGRLLAGVLYEQYF

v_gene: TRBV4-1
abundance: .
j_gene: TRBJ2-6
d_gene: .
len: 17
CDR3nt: TGCGCCAGCAGCCAAGATCGCGGGGACTCTGGGGCCAACGTCCTGACTTTC
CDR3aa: CASSQDRGDSGANVLTF

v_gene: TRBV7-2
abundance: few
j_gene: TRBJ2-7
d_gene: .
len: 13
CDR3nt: TGTGCCAGCAGCCTGGATCGGTCCTACGAGCAGTACTTC
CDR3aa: CASSLDRSYEQYF

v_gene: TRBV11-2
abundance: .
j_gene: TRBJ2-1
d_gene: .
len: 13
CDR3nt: TGTGCCAGCAGCCCCAGACTGGCGGATGAGCAGTTCTTC
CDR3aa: CASSPRLADEQFF

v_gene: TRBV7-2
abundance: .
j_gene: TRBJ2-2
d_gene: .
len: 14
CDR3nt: TGTGCCAGCGGTAGCGGAACGAACACCGGGGAGCTGTTTTTT
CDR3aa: CASGSGTNTGELFF

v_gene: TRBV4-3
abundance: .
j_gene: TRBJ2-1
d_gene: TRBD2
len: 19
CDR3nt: TGCGCCAGCAGCCAAGAAAGATCCGGGACTAGCGAGATATACAATGAGCAGTTCTTC
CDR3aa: CASSQERSGTSEIYNEQFF

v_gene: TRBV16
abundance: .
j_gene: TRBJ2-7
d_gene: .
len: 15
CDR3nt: TGTGCCAGCAGCCAATCTACAGTGACTACCTACGAGCAGTACTTC
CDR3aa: CASSQSTVTTYEQYF

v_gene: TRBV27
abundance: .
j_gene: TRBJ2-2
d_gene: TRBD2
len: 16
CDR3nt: TGTGCCAGCACCACATTTCTTAGCGGGGGGACCGGGGAGCTGTTTTTT
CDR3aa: CASTTFLSGGTGELFF